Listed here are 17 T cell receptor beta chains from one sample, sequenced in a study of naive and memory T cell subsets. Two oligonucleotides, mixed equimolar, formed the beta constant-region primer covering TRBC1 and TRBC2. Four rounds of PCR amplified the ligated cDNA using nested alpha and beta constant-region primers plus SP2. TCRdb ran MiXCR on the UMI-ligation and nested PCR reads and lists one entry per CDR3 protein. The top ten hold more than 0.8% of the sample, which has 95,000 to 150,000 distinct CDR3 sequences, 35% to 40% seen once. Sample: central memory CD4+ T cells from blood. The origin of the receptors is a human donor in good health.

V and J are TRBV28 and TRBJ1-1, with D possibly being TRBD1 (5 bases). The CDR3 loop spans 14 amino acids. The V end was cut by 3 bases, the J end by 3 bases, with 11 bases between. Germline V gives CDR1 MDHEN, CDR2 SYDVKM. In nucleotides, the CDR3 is TGTGCCAGCAGTTTCCCCAGGGCGGACACTGAAGCTTTCTTT. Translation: CASSFPRADTEAFF.

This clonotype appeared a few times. The CDR3 region is CASSFEGSGANVLTF. The CDR3 DNA is TGTGCCAGCAGTTTCGAGGGGTCTGGGGCCAACGTCCTGACTTTC. J is TRBJ2-6 and V is TRBV28; tentatively, D is TRBD1 or TRBD2 (5 bases each). Trimming left V 3 bases short and J 1 base short, with 7 bases between. This CDR3 contains 15 residues. The germline V gene has CDR1 MDHEN and CDR2 SYDVKM.

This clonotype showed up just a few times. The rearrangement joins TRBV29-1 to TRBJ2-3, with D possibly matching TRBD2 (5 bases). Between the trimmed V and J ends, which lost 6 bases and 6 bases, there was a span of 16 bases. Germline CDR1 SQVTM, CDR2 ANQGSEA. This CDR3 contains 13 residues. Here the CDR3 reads CSVQKSRGDTQYF. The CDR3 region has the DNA TGCAGCGTCCAGAAATCCAGAGGGGATACGCAGTATTTT.

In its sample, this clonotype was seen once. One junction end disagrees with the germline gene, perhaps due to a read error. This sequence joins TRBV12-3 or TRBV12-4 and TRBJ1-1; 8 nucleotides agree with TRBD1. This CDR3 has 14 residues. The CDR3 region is CASRRGQENTKAFF. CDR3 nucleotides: TGTGCCAGCAGGAGGGGACAGGAGAACACTAAAGCTTTCTTT.

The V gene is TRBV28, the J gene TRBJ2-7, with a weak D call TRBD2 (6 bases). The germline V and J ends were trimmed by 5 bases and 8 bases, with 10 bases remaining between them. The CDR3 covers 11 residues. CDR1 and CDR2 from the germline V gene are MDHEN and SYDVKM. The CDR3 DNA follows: TGTGCCAGCAGTGCACGCGGGAAGCAGTACTTC. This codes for CASSARGKQYF.

CDR3 bases: TGTGCCAGCAGTTTGATCCGGGAGGCAGATACGCAGTATTTT. Translated, it gives CASSLIREADTQYF. The V gene is TRBV28, the J gene TRBJ2-3; TRBD2 matches at 7 bases. CDR1 and CDR2 from the germline V gene are MDHEN and SYDVKM. V dropped 3 bases and J dropped 4; count of bases not matched to a gene: 4. This CDR3 has 14 amino acids. The full variable domain, with the rest looked up from reference TRBV28 and TRBJ2-3, is DVKVTQSSRYLVKRTGEKVFLECVQDMDHENMFWYRQDPGLGLRLIYFSYDVKMKEKGDIPEGYSVSREKKERFSLILESASTNQTSMYLCASSLIREADTQYFGPGTRLTVL.

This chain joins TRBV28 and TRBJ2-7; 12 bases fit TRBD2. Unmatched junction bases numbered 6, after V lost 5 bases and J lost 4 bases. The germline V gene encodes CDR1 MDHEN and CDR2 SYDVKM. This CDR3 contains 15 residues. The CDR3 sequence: CASSLLAGGTYEQYF. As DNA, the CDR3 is TGTGCCAGCAGTCTCCTAGCGGGAGGGACTTACGAGCAGTACTTC.

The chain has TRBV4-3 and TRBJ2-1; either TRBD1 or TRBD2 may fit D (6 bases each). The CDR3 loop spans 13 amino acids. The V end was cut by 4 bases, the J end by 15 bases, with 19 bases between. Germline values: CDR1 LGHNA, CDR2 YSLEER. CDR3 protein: CASSPSVGGGLFF. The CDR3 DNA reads TGCGCCAGCAGCCCCAGCGTCGGGGGCGGTCTGTTCTTC.

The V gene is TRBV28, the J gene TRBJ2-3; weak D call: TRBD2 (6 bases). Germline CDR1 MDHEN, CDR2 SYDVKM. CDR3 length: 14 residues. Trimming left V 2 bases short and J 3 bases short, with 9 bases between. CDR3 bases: TGTGCCAGCAGTTTAGCGGGGCGAACAGATACGCAGTATTTT. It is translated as CASSLAGRTDTQYF.

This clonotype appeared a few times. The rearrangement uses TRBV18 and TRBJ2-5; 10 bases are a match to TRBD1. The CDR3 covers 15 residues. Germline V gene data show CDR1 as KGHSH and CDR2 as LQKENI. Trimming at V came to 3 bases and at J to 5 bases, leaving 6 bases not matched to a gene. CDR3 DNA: TGTGCCAGCTCACCGAAGACAGGGGGCTGGGAGACCCAGTACTTC. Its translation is CASSPKTGGWETQYF. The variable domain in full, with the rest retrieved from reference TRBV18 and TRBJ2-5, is NAGVMQNPRHLVRRRGQEARLRCSPMKGHSHVYWYRQLPEEGLKFMVYLQKENIIDESGMPKERFSAEFPKEGPSILRIQQVVRGDSAAYFCASSPKTGGWETQYFGPGTRLLVL.

The DNA of the CDR3 is TGTGCCAGCAGATCCGGACTAGCGGGAGTAGCCGAGCAGTACTTC. This sequence encodes CASRSGLAGVAEQYF. This sequence joins TRBV5-5 and TRBJ2-7; 13 bases fit TRBD2. Trimming cost V 5 bases and J 6 bases; bases outside gene matches: 8. In germline, CDR1 is SGHKS, CDR2 YYEKEE (reference sequence). CDR3 length: 15 amino acids.

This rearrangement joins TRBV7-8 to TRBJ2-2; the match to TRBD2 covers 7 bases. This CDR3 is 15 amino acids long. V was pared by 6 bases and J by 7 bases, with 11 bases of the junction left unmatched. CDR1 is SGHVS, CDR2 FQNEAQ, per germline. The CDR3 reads CASRPVGGGHGELFF. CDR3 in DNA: TGTGCCAGCAGACCCGTGGGGGGGGGTCACGGGGAGCTGTTTTTT.

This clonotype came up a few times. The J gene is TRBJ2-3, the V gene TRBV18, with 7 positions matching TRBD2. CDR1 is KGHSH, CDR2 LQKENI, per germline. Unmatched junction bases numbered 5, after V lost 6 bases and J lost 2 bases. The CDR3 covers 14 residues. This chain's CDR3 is CASSIGLDTDTQYF. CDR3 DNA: TGTGCCAGCTCCATCGGACTAGACACAGATACGCAGTATTTT.

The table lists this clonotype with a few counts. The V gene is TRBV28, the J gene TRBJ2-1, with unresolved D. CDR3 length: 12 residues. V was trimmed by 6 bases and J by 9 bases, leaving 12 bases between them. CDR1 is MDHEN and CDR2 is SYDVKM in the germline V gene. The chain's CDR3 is CASSPRLSEQFF. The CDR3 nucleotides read TGTGCCAGCAGCCCCAGGCTCAGTGAGCAGTTCTTC.

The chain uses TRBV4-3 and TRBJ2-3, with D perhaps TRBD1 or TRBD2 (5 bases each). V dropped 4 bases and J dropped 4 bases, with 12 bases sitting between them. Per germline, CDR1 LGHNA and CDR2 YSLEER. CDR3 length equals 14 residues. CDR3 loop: CASSLGRRADTQYF. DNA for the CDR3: TGCGCCAGCAGCCTGGGACGCCGCGCAGATACGCAGTATTTT.

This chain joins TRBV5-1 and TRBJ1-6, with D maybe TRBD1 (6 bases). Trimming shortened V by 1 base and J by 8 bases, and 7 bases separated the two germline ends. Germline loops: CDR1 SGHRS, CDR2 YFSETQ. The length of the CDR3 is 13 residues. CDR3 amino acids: CASSLKGDSPLHF. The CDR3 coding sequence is TGCGCCAGCAGCTTGAAGGGGGATTCACCCCTCCACTTT. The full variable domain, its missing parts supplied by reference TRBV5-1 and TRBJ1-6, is KAGVTQTPRYLIKTRGQQVTLSCSPISGHRSVSWYQQTPGQGLQFLFEYFSETQRNKGNFPGRFSGRQFSNSRSEMNVSTLELGDSALYLCASSLKGDSPLHFGNGTRLTVT.

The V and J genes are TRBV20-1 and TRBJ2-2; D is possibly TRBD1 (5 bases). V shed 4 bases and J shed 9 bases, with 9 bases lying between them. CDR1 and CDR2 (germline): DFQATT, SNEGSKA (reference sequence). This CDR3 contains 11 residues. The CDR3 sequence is CSANQGRELFF. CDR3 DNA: TGCAGTGCTAACCAGGGCAGGGAGCTGTTTTTT.